This T cell receptor (beta chain) emerged from a study of low-dose radiotherapy and immunotherapy resistance in tumors (dated by TCRdb to between 2021 and 2023). The study in broad terms: In Cohort 1, each fraction delivered 0.5 Gy every 2 weeks, and the prescribed total PTV dose was 6.5 Gy. Every two weeks, patients got intravenous cyclophosphamide at 200 mg/m2, given one day ahead of each radiation and immunotherapy administration. Trial participants were not randomized into treatment groups. Aspirin 300 mg was taken orally once daily by patients for four cycles, starting on cycle 1 day 1. Nivolumab was administered intravenously as a 240 mg flat dose every two weeks, and ipilimumab was administered intravenously at 1 mg/kg every six weeks. For Cohort 2, the dose was 1 Gy per fraction given every two weeks, adding up to 13 Gy in total across 26 weeks. The translational analysis covered eight patients: three from the first dose cohort and the first five from the second dose cohort.

The sample was run on an Illumina HiSeq 2500. First-strand cDNA was synthesized with Superscript III and a set of TRAV- and TRBV-specific primers, covering both TCRalpha and TCRbeta chains. TCRs were amplified for around 20 PCR cycles with Phusion, using a constant-region primer paired with the adapter attached to the V primers. The isolated mRNA was amplified using the MessageAmp II aRNA Amplification Kit, with in vitro transcription performed for about 15 hours at 37 degrees C. mRNA for TCR sequencing was isolated with the Dynabeads mRNA DIRECT Purification Kit. Indexed Illumina adapters were added in a second 25-cycle Phusion PCR, and the resulting products were purified with AMPure XP beads. From the authors' description of their analysis: Using custom Perl scripts, TCR sequences that encoded the same protein were pooled, out-of-frame sequences were dropped, and the abundance of each clonotype was calculated. TCR sequences supported by only a single read were excluded from analysis. Repertoire metrics included Shannon entropy, Gini index, clonality, richness, and frequency of TCRs shared between repertoires. The raw public data were reprocessed by TCRdb itself: fastp quality trimming at Q25, MiXCR clonotype calling, in-frame beta chains only. Records with the same CDR3 protein are collapsed into one entry carrying the most frequent genes and DNA. TCRdb, not the original authors, processed these V and J calls. The sample table lists around 79,000 distinct CDR3 sequences, approximately 17% of them with a count of one. The ten top clones hold approximately 6% of the sample.

This clonotype was seen at least ten times. The clone's antigen remains unknown. Base qualities are not provided; no much larger clone lies one nucleotide away. CDR3 length: 15 amino acids, cysteine to phenylalanine. The read is trimmed to its CDR3 DNA, 45 bases read in frame from base 1. Reading the germline V gene gives CDR1 SGHRS and CDR2 YFSETQ. V is clipped by 4 bases and J by 3 bases, and the sequence between their germline boundaries is 17 bases long. Per the publication, the time point label means: before trial treatment. The donors came from RACIN, which was a single-arm phase I dose-escalation trial that paired nivolumab and ipilimumab with aspirin, low-dose cyclophosphamide and low-dose radiotherapy. Patients with advanced, TIL-negative solid tumors were considered eligible.

This specimen consisted of PBMCs, obtained before treatment. The chain couples TRBV5-1 to TRBJ2-7; matching of 5 bases hints at TRBD1 as the D gene. The sequence was collected from a male donor with prostate cancer. The DNA is as follows: TGCGCCAGCAGCCCCGAACAGGTCTACATCTACGAGCAGTACTTC. This is translated as CASSPEQVYIYEQYF.